Presented here are 23 T cell receptor beta chains from one specimen sequenced in a study of cytomegalovirus exposure and HLA in healthy donors. PCR amplification relied on 60 Vbeta primers (plus 13 Jbeta primers). Profiling relied on immunoSEQ multiplex PCR, and the TCRdb table lists in-frame clones only, not all of them. The profile covers under 200,000 clones, with 75% appearing a single time and 2.5% to 3% taken by the ten largest. The sequencing input was PBMCs. The receptor source for this set is a woman in her forties or fifties in good health and CMV-seropositive.

The chain has TRBV6-5 and TRBJ2-3, with 8 bases that match TRBD1. The germline V gene encodes CDR1 MNHEY and CDR2 SVGAGI. With 2 bases clipped from V and 0 bases from J, the junction kept 4 bases outside the gene matches. The CDR3 is 16 residues long. Written as DNA, the CDR3 is TGTGCCAGCAGTTACGGGAACAGGGGGAGCACAGATACGCAGTATTTT. This codes for CASSYGNRGSTDTQYF.

This chain uses TRBV5-1 with TRBJ2-3; TRBD2 agrees at 8 bases. V shed 7 bases, J shed 1 base, and the junction held 5 bases outside the gene matches. The CDR3 has 14 residues. Germline V gene lookup returns CDR1 SGHRS and CDR2 YFSETQ. This CDR3 is CASGLTSGTDTQYF. CDR3 nucleotides: TGCGCCAGCGGCCTGACTAGCGGCACAGATACGCAGTATTTT.

This chain connects TRBV27 to TRBJ1-4; D call uncertain. The germline CDR1 and CDR2 sequences are MNHEY and SMNVEV (reference sequence). The CDR3 covers 16 residues. Trimming took off 5 bases at V and 0 bases at J, with 13 bases between the two ends. The CDR3 reads CASSPKSYATNEKLFF. Written as DNA, the CDR3 is TGTGCCAGCAGTCCGAAATCCTACGCAACTAATGAAAAACTGTTTTTT.

This chain links TRBV10-3 with TRBJ1-2; D is undetermined. V gave up 7 bases and J gave up 2 bases, with 8 bases separating them. There are 12 residues in the CDR3. Germline CDR1 and CDR2: ENHRY and SYGVKD. CDR3 coding DNA: TGTGCCATCACCCGGGAAAACTATGGCTACACCTTC. Translation gives CAITRENYGYTF.

This clone has a handful of counts. The J gene is TRBJ1-2, the V gene TRBV19; D might be TRBD1 (6 bases). Germline V CDR1 and CDR2: LNHDA, SQIVND (reference sequence). There are 15 residues in the CDR3. V was trimmed by 3 bases and J by 0 bases, leaving 11 bases between them. The CDR3 nucleotides are TGTGCCAGTAGTATGCAGCGGACAGCTAACTATGGCTACACCTTC. Amino acids: CASSMQRTANYGYTF.

The chain carries TRBV5-6 and TRBJ1-4; TRBD1 might be the D (6 bases). With 0 bases removed from V and 4 bases from J, the gap between germline ends came to 13 bases. The germline CDR1 and CDR2 sequences are SGHDT and YYEEEE. The CDR3 is made up of 16 amino acids. For the CDR3, the DNA is TGTGCCAGCAGCTTGGCCGTAGTGGACAGTAATGAAAAACTGTTTTTT. It codes for CASSLAVVDSNEKLFF.

This clone came up many times. The CDR3 sequence: CASRMVGGDKGGYTF. CDR3 nucleotide sequence: TGTGCCAGCAGAATGGTAGGGGGCGACAAGGGCGGCTACACCTTC. The chain recombines TRBV6-6 with TRBJ1-2; TRBD1 aligns across 7 bases. After removal of 6 bases from V and 8 bases from J, the junction contained 15 bases not matched to a gene. CDR1 MNHNY and CDR2 SVGAGI come from the germline V gene (reference sequence). This CDR3 is built from 15 residues.

This clone came up a few times. The chain joins TRBV5-6 to TRBJ2-1; D is unclear. CDR1 SGHDT and CDR2 YYEEEE come from the germline V gene. CDR3 length: 14 amino acids. Between the trimmed V and J ends, which lost 0 bases and 2 bases, there was a span of 6 bases. The CDR3 sequence: CASSLVEAYNEQFF. CDR3 nucleotides: TGTGCCAGCAGCTTGGTAGAGGCCTACAATGAGCAGTTCTTC.

The genes are TRBV5-1 and TRBJ2-6; no clear D. Germline-derived CDR1 and CDR2 are SGHRS and YFSETQ. CDR3 length equals 19 residues. V was shortened by 0 bases and J by 1 base, with 17 bases between the two germline ends. CDR3 sequence reads: CASSLGLAQRLSGANVLTF. In nucleotides, the CDR3 is TGCGCCAGCAGCTTGGGTTTGGCCCAGCGACTGTCTGGGGCCAACGTCCTGACTTTC.

This clone was recorded once. CDR3 sequence reads: CASSEVAGGYNEQFF. For the CDR3, the DNA is TGTGCCAGCAGCGAGGTAGCGGGGGGATACAATGAGCAGTTCTTC. The V call is TRBV7-3, the J call TRBJ2-1, with TRBD2 matching over 10 bases. Per germline, CDR1 SGHTA and CDR2 FQGTGA. J gave up 4 bases and V 5 bases, and 5 bases lay outside the gene matches. The CDR3 is 15 amino acids.

The gene calls are TRBV30 and TRBJ2-7; a possible D gene is TRBD2 (6 bases). V lost 2 bases to trimming and J lost 0 bases, with 14 bases between them. CDR3 length equals 15 residues. Germline assignment: CDR1 GTSNPN and CDR2 SVGIG (reference sequence). CDR3 amino acids: CAWSMGGTASYEQYF. The CDR3 DNA sequence: TGTGCCTGGAGTATGGGAGGAACAGCCTCCTACGAGCAGTACTTC.

The V gene is TRBV7-9, the J gene TRBJ1-5; D perhaps matches TRBD1 (6 bases). The CDR3 spans 18 residues. The ends were cut back, 5 bases at V and 0 bases at J, with 20 bases in the middle. CDR1 SEHNR and CDR2 FQNEAQ come from the germline V gene (reference sequence). The CDR3 protein is CASSPLGGSDYSNQPQHF. CDR3 coding DNA: TGTGCCAGCAGCCCCCTTGGGGGCTCGGATTATAGCAATCAGCCCCAGCATTTT.

The chain employs TRBV18 and TRBJ1-3; D uncertain. The CDR3 extends over 13 amino acids. Germline values: CDR1 KGHSH, CDR2 LQKENI. V lost 7 bases and J lost 3, with 10 bases in between. CDR3 amino acids: CASCPTDGNTIYF. CDR3 sequence (DNA): TGTGCCAGCTGCCCAACTGATGGAAACACCATATATTTT.

In this sample, this clone turned up once. The CDR3 DNA reads TGCGCCAGCAGCTTGCAGGGGACTATCAACGAGCAGTACTTC. This translates into CASSLQGTINEQYF. J is TRBJ2-5 and V is TRBV5-1, with TRBD2 as a possible D gene (7 bases). Judging by the DNA end, TRBJ2-7 fits better; the J call may be wrong. The germline V gene encodes CDR1 SGHRS and CDR2 YFSETQ. This CDR3 is 14 amino acids long.

The gene calls are TRBV4-1 and TRBJ1-2; D is uncertain. The CDR3 has 15 amino acids. In germline, CDR1 is MGHRA, CDR2 YSYEKL. The V and J ends lost 0 bases and 1 base respectively, with 9 bases between them. The CDR3 loop is CASSQERAVNYGYTF. The CDR3 region has the DNA TGCGCCAGCAGCCAAGAGCGAGCGGTTAACTATGGCTACACCTTC.

CDR3 nucleotides: TGTGCCAGTAGTATAGACGGGATTCCCTACAATGAGCAGTTCTTC. Amino acids: CASSIDGIPYNEQFF. The rearrangement uses TRBV19 and TRBJ2-1; a weak D match, TRBD2 (5 bases). This CDR3 contains 15 residues. Trimming removed 0 bases from V and 2 bases from J, with 8 bases in between. Germline V CDR1 and CDR2: LNHDA, SQIVND (reference sequence).

This clone was recorded only once. The genes are TRBV30 and TRBJ1-3, with 9 bases that match TRBD1. Germline CDR1 reads GTSNPN; CDR2 reads SVGIG (reference sequence). The CDR3 has 17 residues. J lost 1 base, V lost 3 bases, and 10 bases had no gene match. The CDR3 nucleotides are TGTGCCTGGAGACCGGGACAGGGTTTTAAATCTGGAAACACCATATATTTT. It codes for CAWRPGQGFKSGNTIYF. The variable domain in full, completed from reference TRBV30 and TRBJ1-3, reads SQTIHQWPATLVQPVGSPLSLECTVEGTSNPNLYWYRQAAGRGLQLLFYSVGIGQISSEVPQNLSASRPQDRQFILSSKKLLLSDSGFYLCAWRPGQGFKSGNTIYFGEGSWLTVV.

The V gene is TRBV15, the J gene TRBJ2-1; the D gene is possibly TRBD2 (6 bases). Trimming took off 0 bases at V and 0 bases at J, with 6 bases between the two ends. CDR3 length: 15 amino acids. Germline V gene sequence: CDR1 LNHNV, CDR2 YYDKDF (reference sequence). The CDR3, as DNA: TGTGCCACCAGCAGAGACGGGGGCTCCTACAATGAGCAGTTCTTC. It codes for CATSRDGGSYNEQFF.

The chain carries TRBV29-1 and TRBJ1-3, with unresolved D. CDR1 is SQVTM and CDR2 is ANQGSEA in the germline V gene. Trimming cost V 6 bases and J 0 bases, with 6 bases left between them. This CDR3 has 12 residues. The CDR3 sequence: CSVSFSGNTIYF. CDR3 nucleotides: TGCAGCGTCTCCTTCTCTGGAAACACCATATATTTT.

The V gene is TRBV6-5, the J gene TRBJ1-2, with 7 bases identical to TRBD1. V lost 0 bases to trimming and J lost 2 bases; unmatched junction nucleotides: 6. The germline gives CDR1 MNHEY, CDR2 SVGAGI. The CDR3 covers 16 residues. This CDR3 reads CASSYSADRSNYGYTF. The CDR3 DNA reads TGTGCCAGCAGTTACTCGGCGGACAGGTCGAACTATGGCTACACCTTC.

The chain employs TRBV2 and TRBJ1-5, with D tentatively TRBD1 (5 bases). V gave up 6 bases and J gave up 0 bases, with 12 bases separating them. Germline V gene sequence: CDR1 SNHLY, CDR2 FYNNEI. The CDR3 consists of 15 residues. The CDR3 reads CASRHRQNSNQPQHF. CDR3 nucleotides: TGTGCCAGCAGACATCGACAGAATAGCAATCAGCCCCAGCATTTT.

The chain combines TRBV27 with TRBJ1-2; a possible D gene is TRBD1 (5 bases). The CDR3 is 13 residues long. Germline V gene data show CDR1 as MNHEY and CDR2 as SMNVEV (reference sequence). Trimming took 4 bases from V and 2 from J, leaving 8 bases between them. For the CDR3, the DNA is TGTGCCAGCAGTTGGGGGGTAAACTATGGCTACACCTTC. It codes for CASSWGVNYGYTF.

The CDR3 DNA sequence: TGTGCCAGCAGCGAAATCAGGGGCTACACTGAAGCTTTCTTT. As protein: CASSEIRGYTEAFF. The gene calls are TRBV2 and TRBJ1-1; D is perhaps TRBD1 (6 bases). Trimming shortened V by 6 bases and J by 3 bases, and 14 bases separated the two germline ends. CDR3 length equals 14 residues. Germline CDR1 reads SNHLY; CDR2 reads FYNNEI. The complete variable domain, with remaining parts taken from reference TRBV2 and TRBJ1-1, reads EPEVTQTPSHQVTQMGQEVILRCVPISNHLYFYWYRQILGQKVEFLVSFYNNEISEKSEIFDDQFSVERPDGSNFTLKIRSTKLEDSAMYFCASSEIRGYTEAFFGQGTRLTVV.